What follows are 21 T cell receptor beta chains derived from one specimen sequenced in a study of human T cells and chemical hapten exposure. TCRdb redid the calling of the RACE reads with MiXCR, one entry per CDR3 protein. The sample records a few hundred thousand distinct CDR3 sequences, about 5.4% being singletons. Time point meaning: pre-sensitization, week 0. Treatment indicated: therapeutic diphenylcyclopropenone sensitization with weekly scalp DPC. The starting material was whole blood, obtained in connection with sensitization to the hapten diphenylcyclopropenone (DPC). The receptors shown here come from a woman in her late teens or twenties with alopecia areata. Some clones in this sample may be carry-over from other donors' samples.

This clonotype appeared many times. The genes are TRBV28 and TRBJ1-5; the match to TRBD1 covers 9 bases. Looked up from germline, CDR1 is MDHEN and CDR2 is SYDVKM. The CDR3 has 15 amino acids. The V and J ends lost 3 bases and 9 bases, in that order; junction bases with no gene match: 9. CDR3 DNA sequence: TGTGCCAGCAGTTTGTTATTAGGACAGGGGAGGCCCCAGCATTTT. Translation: CASSLLLGQGRPQHF. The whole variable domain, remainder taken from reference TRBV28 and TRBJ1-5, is DVKVTQSSRYLVKRTGEKVFLECVQDMDHENMFWYRQDPGLGLRLIYFSYDVKMKEKGDIPEGYSVSREKKERFSLILESASTNQTSMYLCASSLLLGQGRPQHFGDGTRLSIL.

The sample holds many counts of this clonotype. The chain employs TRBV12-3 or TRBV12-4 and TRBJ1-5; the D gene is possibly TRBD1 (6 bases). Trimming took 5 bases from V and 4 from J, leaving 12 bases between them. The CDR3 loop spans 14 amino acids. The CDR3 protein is CASSIRDINQPQHF. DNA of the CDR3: TGTGCCAGCAGTATCCGGGACATTAATCAGCCCCAGCATTTT.

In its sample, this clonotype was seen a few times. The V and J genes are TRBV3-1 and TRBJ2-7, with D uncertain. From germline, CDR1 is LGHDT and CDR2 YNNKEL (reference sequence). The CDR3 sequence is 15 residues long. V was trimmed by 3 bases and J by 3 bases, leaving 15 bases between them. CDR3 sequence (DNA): TGTGCCAGCAGCCAGGGTCTGGGCTTAATCTACGAGCAGTACTTC. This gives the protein CASSQGLGLIYEQYF.

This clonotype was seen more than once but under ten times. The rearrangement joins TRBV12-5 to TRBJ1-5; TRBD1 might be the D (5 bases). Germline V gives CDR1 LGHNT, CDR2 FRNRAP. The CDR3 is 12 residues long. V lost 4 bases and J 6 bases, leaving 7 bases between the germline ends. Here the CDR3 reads CASGSGSQPQHF. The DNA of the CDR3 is TGTGCTAGTGGTTCAGGGAGTCAGCCCCAGCATTTT.

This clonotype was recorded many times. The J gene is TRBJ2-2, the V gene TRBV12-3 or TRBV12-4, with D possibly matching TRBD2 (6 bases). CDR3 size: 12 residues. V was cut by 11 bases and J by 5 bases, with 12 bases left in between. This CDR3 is CAGSRGTGELFF. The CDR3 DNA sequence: TGTGCCGGCTCCCGGGGGACCGGGGAGCTGTTTTTT.

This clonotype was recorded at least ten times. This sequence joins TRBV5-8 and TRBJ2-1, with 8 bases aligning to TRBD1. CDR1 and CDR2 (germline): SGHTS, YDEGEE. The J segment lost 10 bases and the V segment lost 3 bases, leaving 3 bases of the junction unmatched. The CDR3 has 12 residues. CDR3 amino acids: CASSSGQVEQFF. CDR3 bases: TGTGCCAGCAGCTCGGGACAGGTAGAGCAGTTCTTC.

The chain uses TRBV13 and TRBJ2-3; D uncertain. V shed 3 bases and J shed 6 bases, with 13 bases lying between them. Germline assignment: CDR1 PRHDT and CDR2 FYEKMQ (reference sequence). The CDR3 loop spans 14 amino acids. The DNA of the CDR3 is TGTGCCAGCAGCTTTTTTCCGGACGACGATACGCAGTATTTT. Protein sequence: CASSFFPDDDTQYF.

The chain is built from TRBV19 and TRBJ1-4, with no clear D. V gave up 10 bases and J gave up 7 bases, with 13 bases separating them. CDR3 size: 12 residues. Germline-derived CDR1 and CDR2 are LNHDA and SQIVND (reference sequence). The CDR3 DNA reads TGTGCCACCTCCGACGTTTTTGAAAAACTGTTTTTT. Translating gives CATSDVFEKLFF.

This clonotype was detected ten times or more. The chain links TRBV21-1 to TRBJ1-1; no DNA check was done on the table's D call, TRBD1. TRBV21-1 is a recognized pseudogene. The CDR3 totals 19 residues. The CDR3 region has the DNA TGTGCCAGCAGCTCCCGGGCGGTCCTCCTGGACAGCCCGAACACTGAAGCTTTCTTT. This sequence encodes CASSSRAVLLDSPNTEAFF.

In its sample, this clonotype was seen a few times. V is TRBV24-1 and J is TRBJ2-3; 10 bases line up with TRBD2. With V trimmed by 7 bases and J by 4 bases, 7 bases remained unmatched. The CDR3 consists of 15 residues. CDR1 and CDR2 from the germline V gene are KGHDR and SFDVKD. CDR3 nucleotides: TGTGCCACCAGCGCTAGCGGGGGTAGGGCAGATACGCAGTATTTT. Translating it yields CATSASGGRADTQYF.

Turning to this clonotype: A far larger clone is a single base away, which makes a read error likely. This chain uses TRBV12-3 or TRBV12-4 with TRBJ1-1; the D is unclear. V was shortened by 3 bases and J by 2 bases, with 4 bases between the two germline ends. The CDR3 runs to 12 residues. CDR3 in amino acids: CASSFANTEAFF. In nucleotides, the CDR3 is TGTGCCAGCAGTTTCGCAAACACTGAAGCTTTCTTT.

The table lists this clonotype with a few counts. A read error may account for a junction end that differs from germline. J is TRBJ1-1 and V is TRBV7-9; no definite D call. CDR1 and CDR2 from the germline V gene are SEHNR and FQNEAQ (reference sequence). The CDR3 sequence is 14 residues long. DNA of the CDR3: TGTGCCAGCGGCTTCCCAGGCCGGGACACTGAAGCTTTCTTT. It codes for CASGFPGRDTEAFF.

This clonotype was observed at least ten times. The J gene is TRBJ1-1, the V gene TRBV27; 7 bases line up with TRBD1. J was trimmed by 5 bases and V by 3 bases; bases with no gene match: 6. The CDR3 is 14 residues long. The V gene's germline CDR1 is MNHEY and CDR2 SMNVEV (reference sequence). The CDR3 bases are TGTGCCAGCAGTTTGAGCAGGGGGTTTACTGAAGCTTTCTTT. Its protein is CASSLSRGFTEAFF.

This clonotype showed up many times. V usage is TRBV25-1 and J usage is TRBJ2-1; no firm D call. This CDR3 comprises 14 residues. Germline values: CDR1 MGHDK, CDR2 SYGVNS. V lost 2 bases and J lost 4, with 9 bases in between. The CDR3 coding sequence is TGTGCCAGCAGTGAACCGACCCTTTACAATGAGCAGTTCTTC. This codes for CASSEPTLYNEQFF.

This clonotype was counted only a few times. The CDR3 region is CASEFQETQYF. As DNA, the CDR3 is TGTGCCAGCGAATTTCAAGAGACCCAGTACTTC. The chain recombines TRBV5-5 with TRBJ2-5; no firm D call. V lost 7 bases and J 2 bases, leaving 6 bases between the germline ends. The CDR3 has 11 residues. CDR1 and CDR2 from the germline V gene are SGHKS and YYEKEE (reference sequence).

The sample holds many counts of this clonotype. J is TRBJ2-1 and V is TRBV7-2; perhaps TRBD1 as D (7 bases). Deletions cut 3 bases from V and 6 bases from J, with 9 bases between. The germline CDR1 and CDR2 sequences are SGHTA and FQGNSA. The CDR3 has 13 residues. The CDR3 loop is CASSFQGGNEQFF. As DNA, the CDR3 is TGTGCCAGCAGCTTCCAGGGGGGCAATGAGCAGTTCTTC.

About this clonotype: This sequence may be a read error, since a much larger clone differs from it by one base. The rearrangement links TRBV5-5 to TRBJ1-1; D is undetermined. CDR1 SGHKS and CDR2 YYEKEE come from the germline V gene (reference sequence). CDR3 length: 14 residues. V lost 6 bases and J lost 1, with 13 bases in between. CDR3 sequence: CASTIRWGNTEAFF. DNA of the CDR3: TGTGCCAGCACGATCAGGTGGGGGAACACTGAAGCTTTCTTT.

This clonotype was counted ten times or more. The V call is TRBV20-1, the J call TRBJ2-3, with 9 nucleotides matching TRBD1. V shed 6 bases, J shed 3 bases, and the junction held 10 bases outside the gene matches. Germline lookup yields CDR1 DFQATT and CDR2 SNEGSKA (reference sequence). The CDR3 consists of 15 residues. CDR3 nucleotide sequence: TGCAGTGCCCATTACAGGGGGCAGATTACAGATACGCAGTATTTT. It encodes CSAHYRGQITDTQYF.

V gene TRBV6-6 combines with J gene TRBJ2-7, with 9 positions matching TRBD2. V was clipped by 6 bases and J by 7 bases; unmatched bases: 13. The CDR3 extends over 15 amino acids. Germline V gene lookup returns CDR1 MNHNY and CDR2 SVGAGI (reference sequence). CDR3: CASSSSTRGGGEQYF. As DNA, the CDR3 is TGTGCCAGCAGCAGTTCTACTCGCGGGGGGGGTGAGCAGTACTTC.

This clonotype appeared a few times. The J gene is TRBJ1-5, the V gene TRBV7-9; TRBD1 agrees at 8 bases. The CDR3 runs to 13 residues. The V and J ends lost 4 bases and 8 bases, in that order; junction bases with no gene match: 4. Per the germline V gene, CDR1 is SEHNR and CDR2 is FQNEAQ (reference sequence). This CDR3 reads CASSSQGVKPQHF. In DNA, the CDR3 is TGTGCCAGCAGCTCACAGGGGGTGAAGCCCCAGCATTTT.

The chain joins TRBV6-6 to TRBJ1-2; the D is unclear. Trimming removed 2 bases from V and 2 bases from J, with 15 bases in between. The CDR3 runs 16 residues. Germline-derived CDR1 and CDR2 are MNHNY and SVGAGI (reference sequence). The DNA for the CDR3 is TGTGCCAGCAGTTACAAAGGTTCCGCCGGGAACTATGGCTACACCTTC. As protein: CASSYKGSAGNYGYTF.